This TCR beta chain was recorded in a study of blood T cell repertoires in COVID-19. The V gene's germline CDR1 is SEHNR and CDR2 FQNEAQ (reference sequence). The V end was cut by 5 bases, the J end by 3 bases, with 17 bases between. This CDR3 region has 16 residues. Some clones are missing from TCRdb's copy, which holds only in-frame ones; the method was immunoSEQ multiplex PCR. There are 150,000 to 200,000 clones in the sample; around 80% occur only once, and about 7.8% lies in the top ten. The sample was peripheral blood. The chain recombines TRBV7-9 with TRBJ1-3, with a possible D match to TRBD1 (6 bases). The TCR originated in a man aged 55 to 70 with acute or convalescent COVID-19. The CDR3 protein is CASSPTGTSRGNTIYF. Here the CDR3 DNA reads TGTGCCAGCAGCCCTACAGGGACCTCTCGTGGAAACACCATATATTTT.